Shown below are 5 T cell receptor beta chains from a single sample sequenced in a study of naive and memory T cell subsets. The library had UMIs added by 3' ligation of an oligonucleotide to TCR cDNA. The SP2 primer and nested alpha and beta constant region primers amplified ligated cDNA in four rounds. In TCRdb, the 5' RACE reads were re-called with MiXCR into one record per CDR3 protein. Here the sample spans approximately 52,000 distinct CDR3 sequences, around 4.7% being singletons. Every receptor here comes from a female donor in good health.

This clonotype has at least ten counts. V gene TRBV6-5 combines with J gene TRBJ1-1; D possibly corresponds to TRBD1 (5 bases). This CDR3 has 18 residues. Trimming took 5 bases from V and 3 from J, leaving 25 bases between them. The V gene's germline CDR1 is MNHEY and CDR2 SVGAGI. The CDR3 protein is CASSPRRPLARGDTEAFF. In DNA, the CDR3 is TGTGCCAGCAGTCCGAGGCGTCCCCTGGCGCGGGGGGACACTGAAGCTTTCTTT.

In its sample, this clonotype was seen many times. This rearrangement joins TRBV3-1 to TRBJ2-1; the match to TRBD2 covers 10 bases. Trimming cost V 5 bases and J 8 bases; bases outside gene matches: 12. The CDR3 has 16 amino acids. CDR1 LGHDT and CDR2 YNNKEL come from the germline V gene (reference sequence). The CDR3 bases are TGTGCCAGCAGCTGGATTCTAGCGGGAGATTTCGATGAGCAGTTCTTC. It encodes CASSWILAGDFDEQFF.

This clonotype was counted ten times or more. This chain links TRBV28 with TRBJ2-3; D perhaps matches TRBD2 (5 bases). Trimming removed 7 bases at V and 2 bases at J, with 16 bases between. CDR3 length: 15 amino acids. The germline gives CDR1 MDHEN, CDR2 SYDVKM. CDR3 protein: CASNSPGLYTDTQYF. As DNA, the CDR3 is TGTGCCAGCAACTCTCCCGGACTGTACACAGATACGCAGTATTTT.

V usage is TRBV1 and J usage is TRBJ2-7. TRBV1 is marked as a pseudogene. The CDR3 extends over 13 amino acids. Here the CDR3 reads CTSSQDPSYEQYF. In DNA form, the CDR3 reads TGCACCAGCAGCCAAGACCCCTCCTACGAGCAGTACTTC.

This clonotype was picked up many times. The chain couples TRBV24-1 to TRBJ2-3; 7 bases map to TRBD2. Germline assignment: CDR1 KGHDR and CDR2 SFDVKD. The CDR3 contains 13 residues. The J segment lost 6 bases and the V segment lost 9 bases, leaving 8 bases of the junction unmatched. CDR3 residues: CATEASGADTQYF. The CDR3 nucleotides are TGTGCCACCGAAGCTAGCGGTGCGGATACGCAGTATTTT.